The rows below give T cell receptor beta chains drawn from one sample of a study of control samples from healthy donors and cancer patients. This table comes from immunoSEQ multiplex PCR, and its TCRdb copy is limited to in-frame clones, with some not included. The sample carries 120,000 or so clones, roughly 87% recorded once. The specimen was blood. The receptors come from a man between 18 and 29 years old in good health. Both conserved end residues are trimmed from each CDR3.

V	J	CDR3
TRBV6-1	TRBJ1-1	ASSEGLYEAF
TRBV6-6	TRBJ1-1	ASSLRPGQGNTEAF
TRBV7-3	TRBJ2-1	ASSLTPRTSRDEQF
TRBV5-4	TRBJ1-1	ASSHDATEAF
TRBV15	TRBJ2-5	ATSSRLAGSIETQY
TRBV5-1	TRBJ2-2	ASSLILDTGELF
TRBV25-1	TRBJ2-3	ASSETRGKRVTDTQY
TRBV7-2	TRBJ2-7	ASSPRRDSRPYEQY
TRBV4-1	TRBJ2-7	ASSQAWGPSSYEQY
TRBV3-1/TRBV3-2	TRBJ2-7	ASSPRDRSVEQY
TRBV9	TRBJ2-1	ASSVARAKGNEQF
TRBV18	TRBJ1-5	ASSPPNRGRRQPQH
TRBV24-1	TRBJ1-1	ATSDSRDPGTGGYEAF
TRBV7-8	TRBJ1-1	ASSLAQGVLLNTEAF
TRBV18	TRBJ1-1	ASSPKDFYTEAF
TRBV6-2/TRBV6-3	TRBJ2-7	ASSFPTGAGASYEQY
TRBV2	TRBJ2-1	ASSEARGGGYQF
TRBV4-3	TRBJ2-7	ASSPVFSSSYEQY
TRBV3-1/TRBV3-2	TRBJ1-1	ASSLVWGEAF
TRBV28	TRBJ1-5	ASSRILGLQPQH
TRBV19	TRBJ1-5	ASSRDRGKQPQH
TRBV28	TRBJ1-2	ASTLGGQENGYT
TRBV5-1	TRBJ2-3	ASSLAGLAGGHTDTQY
TRBV9	TRBJ1-1	ASSADSLKGAF
TRBV6-6	TRBJ1-3	ASSYPSGQGGNTIY
TRBV5-1	TRBJ2-1	ASSPGLAGGPYNEQF
TRBV2	TRBJ1-4	ASIRATNEKLF
TRBV27	TRBJ2-2	ASRQAGTSGTGELF
TRBV6-5	TRBJ2-7	ASSSQGPSEQY
TRBV19	TRBJ2-2	ASKGSVTINTGELF
TRBV10-3	TRBJ2-5	ASLGDRGLQETQY
TRBV20-1	TRBJ2-1	SASILLAGALMGNEQF
TRBV11-2	TRBJ2-7	ASSFGQAYEQY
TRBV7-9	TRBJ2-3	ASSLGLANTDTQY
TRBV19	TRBJ2-7	ASSFYTRDSSYEQY
TRBV7-9	TRBJ2-7	ASSRNTPVKGYEQY
TRBV14	TRBJ2-5	ASSLLRVTPGYQETQY
TRBV10-2	TRBJ2-2	ASSVTRNTGELF
TRBV7-9	TRBJ2-3	ASSLSIGRREQMMDTQY
TRBV24-1	TRBJ1-5	ATSDTGRPQH
TRBV11-2	TRBJ2-7	ASSLVPQGAYEQY
TRBV28	TRBJ1-2	ASSFLGGVYGYT
TRBV7-9	TRBJ2-7	ASSLATGGSSYEQY
TRBV24-1	TRBJ1-1	ATSERGKTEAF
TRBV7-3	TRBJ2-3	ASSFLVGSTDTQY
TRBV27	TRBJ1-2	ASSSQPTGNYGYT